This is a list of T cell receptor beta chains from one sample in a study of T cell responses to AZD1222 COVID-19 vaccine. The method was immunoSEQ multiplex PCR; TCRdb's version includes in-frame clones alone and lacks a portion of them. The repertoire includes about 130,000 clones, approximately 91% of them detected once, and about 1% sits in the top ten. The sequenced sample was peripheral blood, obtained 28 days after the second AZD1222 dose. The receptors shown here come from an adult who received the AZD1222 COVID-19 vaccine. Both conserved end residues are part of each CDR3. The D gene is left open where the match is weak. Only some rows state a clone size, as once, few, many or a class for expanded clones.

j_call d_call clone_size v_call cdr3_aa cdr3_nt
TRBJ2-7 TRBD2 - TRBV7-3 CASSSSGRPYEQYF TGTGCCAGCAGTTCTAGCGGACGACCTTACGAGCAGTACTTC
TRBJ2-7 TRBD1 - TRBV11-2 CASSTGQGRGEQYF TGTGCCAGCAGCACGGGACAGGGGAGGGGCGAGCAGTACTTC
TRBJ1-2 TRBD1 - TRBV27 CASRGTGNYGYTF TGTGCCAGCAGGGGGACAGGGAACTATGGCTACACCTTC
TRBJ1-1 - - TRBV6-6 CASSGGATSEAFF TGTGCCAGCAGTGGGGGGGCGACGTCTGAAGCTTTCTTT
TRBJ2-3 TRBD2 - TRBV5-1 CASSLAGLAGVVDTQYF TGCGCCAGCAGCTTGGCGGGACTAGCGGGAGTGGTAGATACGCAGTATTTT
TRBJ2-1 TRBD2 - TRBV2 CASSDRTSGSEQFF TGTGCCAGCAGTGACCGGACTAGCGGGAGTGAGCAGTTCTTC
TRBJ2-3 TRBD2 once TRBV15 CATSRGGLAGSLTDTQYF TGTGCCACCAGCAGAGGTGGACTAGCGGGGAGTCTCACAGATACGCAGTATTTT
TRBJ1-5 - once TRBV5-1 CASSLGTGNQPQHF TGCGCCAGCAGCTTGGGGACAGGCAATCAGCCCCAGCATTTT
TRBJ2-3 TRBD2 - TRBV6-5 CASSPGLNTDTQYF TGTGCCAGCAGCCCGGGACTAAACACAGATACGCAGTATTTT
TRBJ2-2 TRBD2 - TRBV6-5 CASHPRGSRRELFF TGTGCCAGTCACCCGCGGGGGTCTCGCCGGGAGCTGTTTTTT
TRBJ1-1 TRBD1 - TRBV28 CASSTLGQGAVEAFF TGTGCCAGCAGCACCTTAGGACAGGGGGCGGTTGAAGCTTTCTTT
TRBJ2-1 - - TRBV6-5 CASSYSRRHNEQFF TGTGCCAGCAGTTACTCGCGGAGACACAATGAGCAGTTCTTC
TRBJ1-6 TRBD1 - TRBV27 CASSPRTGTRSPLHF TGTGCCAGCAGTCCCAGGACAGGGACTCGTTCACCCCTCCACTTT
TRBJ2-1 - - TRBV12-3/TRBV12-4 CASSFKGNEQFF TGTGCCAGCAGCTTTAAAGGTAATGAGCAGTTCTTC
TRBJ1-1 - - TRBV6-5 CASHLNTEAFF TGTGCCAGCCACCTGAACACTGAAGCTTTCTTT
TRBJ2-6 - - TRBV5-5 CGSEIRIQNSGANVLTF TGTGGTTCTGAAATCCGGATCCAGAACTCTGGGGCCAACGTCCTGACTTTC
TRBJ2-7 TRBD1 - TRBV10-3 CAISGPGQGSYEQYF TGTGCCATCAGTGGCCCGGGACAGGGGTCCTACGAGCAGTACTTC
TRBJ2-7 - - TRBV4-1 CASSQGTAQTGLYEQYF TGCGCCAGCAGCCAAGGGACAGCCCAGACTGGGCTCTACGAGCAGTACTTC
TRBJ1-5 - once TRBV10-3 CAISESEGGGNQPQHF TGTGCCATCAGTGAGTCGGAGGGGGGTGGCAATCAGCCCCAGCATTTT